This is a list of T cell receptor beta chains from one sample in a study of CXCR3-negative and CXCR3-positive naive CD8 T cells. TCRdb reprocessed the 5' RACE reads; each CDR3 protein has one entry and no DNA is given. Recorded for this sample: roughly 40,000 distinct CDR3 sequences. The specimen sequenced was memory CD8+ T cells from blood. The receptor set was obtained from a human donor in good health. Some clones in this sample may be carry-over from other donors' samples. CDR3s include the opening cysteine and the closing phenylalanine or tryptophan. Fields, in order: J gene, clone size, V gene, CDR3 protein. Clone size is given for some rows only: seen once, a few or many times, or a class if the clone is expanded.

j_gene: TRBJ2-5
abundance: NA
v_gene: TRBV12-3/TRBV12-4
CDR3aa: CASSFTPEEGHQETQYF

j_gene: TRBJ2-2
abundance: NA
v_gene: TRBV5-1
CDR3aa: CASSLRLETPTGELFF

j_gene: TRBJ2-1
abundance: NA
v_gene: TRBV7-2
CDR3aa: CASSPGEGAYNEQFF

j_gene: TRBJ2-7
abundance: NA
v_gene: TRBV27
CDR3aa: CASSLSAGQGYEQYF

j_gene: TRBJ2-1
abundance: NA
v_gene: TRBV4-3
CDR3aa: CASSRDRGGQNEQFF

j_gene: TRBJ2-3
abundance: NA
v_gene: TRBV20-1
CDR3aa: CSAQRSYSGGGADTQYF

j_gene: TRBJ1-6
abundance: NA
v_gene: TRBV27
CDR3aa: CASSLDRFNSPLHF

j_gene: TRBJ1-5
abundance: NA
v_gene: TRBV18
CDR3aa: CASSPPSGADQPQHF

j_gene: TRBJ2-1
abundance: NA
v_gene: TRBV7-9
CDR3aa: CASSLAGPLRNEQFF

j_gene: TRBJ1-1
abundance: NA
v_gene: TRBV14
CDR3aa: CASSQTGPRPRMNTEAFF

j_gene: TRBJ1-5
abundance: NA
v_gene: TRBV6-2/TRBV6-3
CDR3aa: CASSSDRVDQPQHF

j_gene: TRBJ2-3
abundance: NA
v_gene: TRBV28
CDR3aa: CASSFDSLSGQISSSTDTQYF

j_gene: TRBJ1-5
abundance: NA
v_gene: TRBV10-3
CDR3aa: CAISVTADQPQHF

j_gene: TRBJ2-3
abundance: NA
v_gene: TRBV27
CDR3aa: CASSPFPTADTQYF

j_gene: TRBJ1-5
abundance: NA
v_gene: TRBV19
CDR3aa: CASSMGRGNQPQHF

j_gene: TRBJ2-3
abundance: NA
v_gene: TRBV18
CDR3aa: CASSPRDRAFTDTQYF

j_gene: TRBJ2-1
abundance: medium-sized
v_gene: TRBV4-1
CDR3aa: CASSQSGNEQFF

j_gene: TRBJ2-7
abundance: NA
v_gene: TRBV7-9
CDR3aa: CASSLVGDNYEQYF